Presented here are 9 T cell receptor beta chains from one specimen sequenced in a study of blood T cells in healthy people across ages. Primers used in a second PCR of about 6 to 11 cycles were a sample-barcoded 5' primer and a J-beta primer mix. Each CDR3 protein is one row after TCRdb ran MiXCR on the 5' RACE reads. This table has more than 1,000,000 distinct CDR3 sequences, around 27% appearing once. The sample also formed part of further work on T cells of mothers and their children.

Sequenced: blood. These receptors all come from a girl aged 2-10 years in good health.

This clonotype has only a few counts. This chain joins TRBV4-1 and TRBJ2-5, with D perhaps being TRBD1 or TRBD2 (6 bases each). The CDR3 is 17 amino acids. Germline CDR1 and CDR2: MGHRA and YSYEKL. The V end was cut by 4 bases, the J end by 5 bases, with 23 bases between. The CDR3 is CASSLEGGVNTVETQYF. DNA of the CDR3: TGCGCCAGCAGCCTTGAGGGGGGTGTTAATACCGTGGAGACCCAGTACTTC.

V and J are TRBV29-1 and TRBJ2-7, with D hard to call. The CDR3 is 15 residues long. The V end was cut by 1 base, the J end by 2 bases, with 15 bases between. Germline CDR1 reads SQVTM; CDR2 reads ANQGSEA. The CDR3 DNA reads TGCAGCGTTGAAGCCTCTGGGATTACCACCTACGAGCAGTACTTC. Amino acid sequence: CSVEASGITTYEQYF.

This chain uses TRBV7-2 with TRBJ2-5; D possibly corresponds to TRBD2 (5 bases). Germline-derived CDR1 and CDR2 are SGHTA and FQGNSA. Trimming shortened V by 5 bases and J by 3 bases, and 10 bases separated the two germline ends. The CDR3 runs 13 residues. CDR3 bases: TGTGCCAGCAGCCCGACTAATAAAGAGACCCAGTACTTC. It yields the protein CASSPTNKETQYF.

J is TRBJ1-1 and V is TRBV19; no clear D. V dropped 3 bases and J dropped 4 bases, with 9 bases sitting between them. This CDR3 is 13 amino acids long. CDR1 LNHDA and CDR2 SQIVND come from the germline V gene (reference sequence). CDR3 sequence (DNA): TGTGCCAGTAGTATGACGGTACTCACTGAAGCTTTCTTT. Translation: CASSMTVLTEAFF.

As to this clonotype: An end of the junction does not agree with germline; a read error may underlie this. V and J are TRBV29-1 and TRBJ2-4, with 15 bases that match TRBD2. CDR1 and CDR2 from the germline V gene are SQVTM and ANQGSEA. CDR3 length: 12 residues. Here the CDR3 reads CSVPGTSGGRDF. Written as DNA, the CDR3 is TGCAGCGTTCCCGGGACTAGCGGGGGGCGGGACTTC.

In its sample, this clonotype was seen a few times. The rearrangement joins TRBV27 to TRBJ2-7; the D gene is possibly TRBD2 (6 bases). The assigned J gene may be wrong: the sequence end matches TRBJ2-5 better. Per germline, CDR1 MNHEY and CDR2 SMNVEV (reference sequence). The CDR3 is made up of 16 amino acids. The chain's CDR3 is CASSPTGVGLRETQYF. DNA of the CDR3: TGTGCCAGCAGCCCTACCGGGGTGGGACTCCGGGAGACCCAGTACTTC.

This clonotype has only a few counts. The chain is built from TRBV7-2 and TRBJ1-2; D gene ambiguous. Germline CDR1 reads SGHTA; CDR2 reads FQGNSA. Trimming removed 1 base at V and 8 bases at J, with 11 bases between. The CDR3 runs to 13 residues. CDR3 in DNA: TGTGCCAGCAGCTTAGAAGTGAGAGTCGGCTACACCTTC. Translation: CASSLEVRVGYTF.

This clonotype was detected many times. The chain has TRBV20-1 and TRBJ1-1, with D perhaps matching TRBD1 (5 bases). Germline V gene lookup returns CDR1 DFQATT and CDR2 SNEGSKA (reference sequence). Trimming took 5 bases from V and 6 from J, leaving 16 bases between them. The CDR3 spans 13 residues. This CDR3 is CSAGDGPYAEAFF. In DNA, the CDR3 is TGCAGTGCTGGGGACGGACCGTACGCTGAAGCTTTCTTT.

The genes are TRBV29-1 and TRBJ2-1; 14 bases are shared with TRBD2. CDR1 is SQVTM and CDR2 is ANQGSEA in the germline V gene. V shed 8 bases, J shed 5 bases, and the junction held 2 bases outside the gene matches. CDR3 size: 13 residues. The CDR3 DNA sequence: TGCAGCCTGGGACTAGCGGGGGACAATGAGCAGTTCTTC. It translates to CSLGLAGDNEQFF.